The clone carrying this T cell receptor beta chain was found once. Its antigen is unidentified. Specified time point: cycle 4 day 1 (C4D1), after 6 weeks of nivolumab. Every patient had relapsed following autologous stem cell transplantation, and cohorts differed in brentuximab vedotin exposure. After PBMCs were thawed, their CD8+ T cells were isolated by magnetic negative selection. The sample belongs to a study of PD-1 blockade in classical Hodgkin lymphoma. Overall study results and limits: Diversity similar to that of newly diagnosed patients was seen at baseline in complete responders. TCR diversity at baseline was reported to be reduced in newly diagnosed patients relative to healthy donors. Those patients who began receiving nivolumab less than 1 year after ASCT had lower diversity, and they were excluded. Sources of repertoire differences remain undefined, possibly disease activity or prior therapy.

The method was immunoSEQ multiplex PCR; TCRdb's version includes in-frame clones alone and lacks a portion of them. The sample lists about 12,000 clones, around 84% occurring once. Germline V gives CDR1 LNHNV, CDR2 YYDKDF (reference sequence). This CDR3 is 13 amino acids long. The J segment lost 3 bases and the V segment lost 5 bases, leaving 3 bases of the junction unmatched. The TCR sequence derives from a human donor with classical Hodgkin lymphoma. The donor label of this sample is uncertain. The chain carries TRBV15 and TRBJ2-5; TRBD2 matches at 7 bases. Here the sequenced sample was CD8+ T cells from blood, taken before the fourth cycle of nivolumab. The CDR3 spells CATSPTSEETQYF. DNA for the CDR3: TGTGCCACCAGCCCAACTAGCGAAGAGACCCAGTACTTC.